This T cell receptor beta chain was documented in a study of T cell responses to AZD1222 COVID-19 vaccine. TCRdb keeps only in-frame clones here, not all; method: immunoSEQ multiplex PCR. This sample has approximately 150,000 clones, with 80% to 90% found just once. The origin of this receptor is an adult in good health. This sample comprised peripheral blood, obtained on day 0 of AZD1222 vaccination.

CDR3 DNA: TGTGCCAGCAGCCCGATAAACCGGGACAGCAACTATGGCTACACCTTC. Its protein product is CASSPINRDSNYGYTF. The chain couples TRBV7-8 to TRBJ1-2, with 7 nucleotides matching TRBD1. CDR1 is SGHVS, CDR2 FQNEAQ, per germline. V shed 5 bases, J shed 2 bases, and the junction held 11 bases outside the gene matches. The CDR3 consists of 16 residues.